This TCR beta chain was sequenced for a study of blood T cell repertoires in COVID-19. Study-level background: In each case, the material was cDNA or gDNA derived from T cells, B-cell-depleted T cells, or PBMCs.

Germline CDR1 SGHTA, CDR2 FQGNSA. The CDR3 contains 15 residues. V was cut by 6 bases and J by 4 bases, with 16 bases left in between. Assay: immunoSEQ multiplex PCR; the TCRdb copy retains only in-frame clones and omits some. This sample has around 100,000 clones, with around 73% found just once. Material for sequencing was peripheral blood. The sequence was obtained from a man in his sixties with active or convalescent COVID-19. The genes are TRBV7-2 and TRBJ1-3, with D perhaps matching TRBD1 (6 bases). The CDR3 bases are TGTGCCAGCAGTTTACAGGGTAACGGGGGAAACACCATATATTTT. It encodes CASSLQGNGGNTIYF.